This TCR beta chain was identified during a study of cytomegalovirus exposure and HLA in healthy donors. Broader study findings: A later look showed TCR association rates differing by HLA locus, highest for DRB1 and lowest for HLA-C. Most CMV-associated TCR beta chains were later found to appear HLA-restricted. Highly shared sequence variants in one cluster were likely a sequencing artifact.

Worth noting for this clone: What it binds is unknown.

The PCR was carried out with 60 Vbeta primers and 13 Jbeta primers. Measured with immunoSEQ multiplex PCR; TCRdb has only the in-frame clones, and not every one. The data contain 85,000 to 120,000 clones, 63% of them singletons. Sample: PBMCs. This clonotype was sampled from a human donor in good health.

Here the CDR3 reads CASSEGWGLDTEAFF. CDR3 nucleotides: TGTGCCAGCAGTGAAGGGTGGGGGCTCGACACTGAAGCTTTCTTT. This chain links TRBV25-1 with TRBJ1-1, with D perhaps TRBD1 (6 bases). Between the trimmed V and J ends, which lost 2 bases and 3 bases, there was a span of 13 bases. The CDR3 loop spans 15 amino acids. Per the germline V gene, CDR1 is MGHDK and CDR2 is SYGVNS.